This T cell receptor (beta chain) was retrieved from a study of Ad26.COV2.S vaccination and SARS-CoV-2 variants. Germline CDR1 reads SGHDT; CDR2 reads YYEEEE. V was pared by 1 base and J by 8 bases, with 13 bases between. This CDR3 has 14 residues. Only in-frame clones appear in the TCRdb table, and some are missing; sequencing was by immunoSEQ multiplex PCR. Counted here are about 400,000 clones, 70% to 90% occurring once; the ten biggest clones make up under 2%. Specified treatment: some 20 received Ad26.COV2.S at low or high dose, single or two shots; about 5 received placebo; per-sample allocation not given. At day 63 after the first vaccine or placebo injection, samples were drawn.

The sample in question was peripheral blood, obtained in a trial of Ad26.COV2.S vaccine versus placebo. The chain recombines TRBV5-6 with TRBJ2-1; tentatively, D is TRBD2 (6 bases). The source is a person aged 18-65 years who received the Ad26.COV2.S COVID-19 vaccine or a placebo. CDR3 region: CASSLRGRRDEQFF. CDR3 DNA sequence: TGTGCCAGCAGCTTGCGGGGGAGGAGGGATGAGCAGTTCTTC.